Listed below are T cell receptor beta chains from one sample, sequenced in a study of blood T cells in healthy people across ages. TCRdb processed the 5' RACE reads anew with MiXCR; each CDR3 protein has one entry. The data show some 690,000 distinct CDR3 sequences, roughly 20% seen once. Sequencing input: blood. The receptors shown here come from a man between 65 and 85 years old in good health. The CDR3 runs from the conserved cysteine through the conserved F or W. D genes are given only for firm matches. Expanded clones are given a class, and other clones once, few, many or no size at all.

15	TRBV7-9	TRBJ1-1	-	-	CASSLERGVNTEAFF	TGTGCCAGCAGCTTAGAGCGGGGGGTGAACACTGAAGCTTTCTTT
14	TRBV7-9	TRBJ2-3	few	-	CATAPGQYTDTQYF	TGTGCCACTGCCCCCGGACAGTACACAGATACGCAGTATTTT
15	TRBV5-1	TRBJ2-3	few	-	CASSPYTPGLDTQYF	TGCGCCAGCAGCCCCTACACCCCGGGACTAGATACGCAGTATTTT
17	TRBV4-1	TRBJ2-5	-	TRBD2	CASSQGGTSGGQETQYF	TGCGCCAGCAGCCAAGGGGGAACTAGCGGGGGGCAAGAGACCCAGTACTTC
15	TRBV12-3/TRBV12-4	TRBJ2-5	few	-	CASSPTVGTLETQYF	TGTGCCAGCAGTCCGACCGTGGGGACCCTTGAGACCCAGTACTTC
15	TRBV11-1	TRBJ2-5	-	-	CASSSAREKEETQYF	TGTGCCAGCAGCTCTGCCCGGGAAAAGGAGGAGACCCAGTACTTC
11	TRBV12-3/TRBV12-4	TRBJ1-2	-	-	CASSTGPGYTF	TGTGCCAGCAGTACAGGGCCTGGCTACACCTTC
15	TRBV3-1	TRBJ1-1	-	-	CASSLRGGSNTEAFF	TGTGCCAGCAGCCTAAGGGGAGGCAGCAACACTGAAGCTTTCTTT
13	TRBV29-1	TRBJ2-1	many	TRBD1	CGSSGTGYYEQFF	TGCGGCAGCTCCGGGACAGGGTATTATGAGCAGTTCTTC
16	TRBV5-1	TRBJ2-3	many	TRBD2	CASSFTGLAGTDTQYF	TGCGCCAGCAGCTTTACGGGACTAGCGGGCACAGATACGCAGTATTTT
15	TRBV20-1	TRBJ2-3	few	-	CSAADRTRSTDTQYF	TGCAGTGCCGCGGACAGAACTCGGTCCACAGATACGCAGTATTTT
13	TRBV3-1	TRBJ2-4	-	-	CASSPRLRNIQYF	TGTGCCAGCAGCCCGCGACTCAGAAACATTCAGTACTTC
15	TRBV5-1	TRBJ2-5	many	-	CASSADGTGKETQYF	TGCGCCAGCAGCGCGGACGGGACGGGAAAAGAGACCCAGTACTTC
14	TRBV7-9	TRBJ1-6	-	TRBD1	CASSTNRGNSPLHF	TGTGCCAGCAGCACCAACAGGGGTAATTCACCCCTCCACTTT
16	TRBV12-3/TRBV12-4	TRBJ1-2	few	-	CASSLNQGFTVKGYTF	TGTGCCAGCAGTTTAAATCAGGGTTTCACGGTCAAGGGCTACACCTTC
15	TRBV9	TRBJ2-5	once	-	CASSPRAAGFETQYF	TGTGCCAGCAGCCCCCGAGCGGCAGGGTTTGAGACCCAGTACTTC
16	TRBV4-3	TRBJ2-3	few	-	CASSQDTGTSTDTQYF	TGCGCCAGCAGCCAGGACACAGGAACTAGCACAGATACGCAGTATTTT
14	TRBV29-1	TRBJ1-2	-	-	CSVQPTGTAYGYTF	TGCAGCGTCCAACCCACCGGGACGGCCTATGGCTACACCTTC
15	TRBV11-3	TRBJ2-5	few	TRBD1	CASSQRTGPEETQYF	TGTGCCAGCAGCCAGCGGACAGGACCCGAAGAGACCCAGTACTTC
16	TRBV20-1	TRBJ2-3	few	TRBD2	CSANTRTSGSIDTQYF	TGCAGTGCCAACACTCGGACTAGCGGGAGTATCGATACGCAGTATTTT
17	TRBV7-2	TRBJ1-1	-	-	CASSLYSSGAGNTEAFF	TGTGCCAGCAGCTTATATTCTTCTGGTGCCGGGAACACTGAAGCTTTCTTT
13	TRBV20-1	TRBJ1-4	few	-	CSARDYTNEKLFF	TGCAGTGCTAGGGATTATACTAATGAAAAACTGTTTTTT
14	TRBV7-2	TRBJ1-1	-	-	CASSWEGTNTEAFF	TGTGCCAGCAGCTGGGAGGGAACAAACACTGAAGCTTTCTTT
15	TRBV7-2	TRBJ1-5	-	-	CASSNRLGALQPQHF	TGTGCCAGCAGTAACCGACTTGGGGCCCTTCAGCCCCAGCATTTT
15	TRBV20-1	TRBJ2-5	-	-	CSAPRHPLQRRTQYF	TGCAGTGCTCCACGCCACCCCCTCCAGAGGCGGACCCAGTACTTC
14	TRBV18	TRBJ2-3	few	-	CASSPSQAGDTQYF	TGTGCCAGCTCACCATCGCAGGCCGGCGATACGCAGTATTTT
16	TRBV9	TRBJ2-1	-	-	CASSVTPFSGDNEQFF	TGTGCCAGCAGCGTAACCCCTTTTAGCGGAGACAATGAGCAGTTCTTC
14	TRBV5-1	TRBJ2-7	-	TRBD2	CASSYGGSPYEQYF	TGCGCCAGCAGCTACGGGGGGTCCCCCTACGAGCAGTACTTC
13	TRBV5-1	TRBJ1-1	-	-	CASSLILGEEAFF	TGCGCCAGCAGCTTAATACTGGGCGAGGAAGCTTTCTTT
15	TRBV12-3/TRBV12-4	TRBJ2-3	few	-	CASRVDTTSTDTQYF	TGTGCCAGCAGAGTCGACACAACTAGCACAGATACGCAGTATTTT
14	TRBV28	TRBJ2-7	few	-	CASRSRAAVYEQYF	TGTGCCAGCAGAAGTCGGGCGGCAGTGTACGAGCAGTACTTC
15	TRBV7-9	TRBJ2-3	once	TRBD1	CASSLAGTGIDTQYF	TGTGCCAGCAGCCTGGCCGGGACAGGTATAGATACGCAGTATTTT
13	TRBV24-1	TRBJ2-1	few	-	CATSDWAVNEQFF	TGTGCCACCAGTGATTGGGCGGTAAATGAGCAGTTCTTC
20	TRBV5-1	TRBJ1-1	few	-	CASTDWASLGGLRVSTEAFF	TGCGCCAGCACCGACTGGGCCTCTTTAGGTGGTTTGAGGGTCAGCACTGAAGCTTTCTTT
15	TRBV27	TRBJ2-3	many	TRBD2	CASSRLAGGIDTQYF	TGTGCCAGCAGTCGACTAGCGGGGGGGATTGATACGCAGTATTTT
14	TRBV5-1	TRBJ2-7	-	-	CAGSWGQQASEQYF	TGCGCCGGCAGCTGGGGACAACAAGCATCTGAGCAGTACTTC
11	TRBV29-1	TRBJ1-1	many	TRBD1	CSGGQGEIAFF	TGCAGCGGGGGACAGGGGGAAATCGCTTTCTTT
14	TRBV19	TRBJ2-3	-	-	CASSSTGTTDTQYF	TGTGCCAGTAGTAGCACCGGGACCACAGATACGCAGTATTTT
13	TRBV6-1	TRBJ1-1	many	-	CASFVEGYTEAFF	TGTGCCAGCTTCGTGGAGGGGTACACTGAAGCTTTCTTT
14	TRBV19	TRBJ1-4	-	TRBD1	CASSNKGASEKLFF	TGTGCCAGTAGCAACAAGGGGGCCAGTGAAAAACTGTTTTTT
12	TRBV7-2	TRBJ1-5	-	-	CASSLGAQPQHF	TGTGCCAGCAGCTTAGGAGCTCAGCCCCAGCATTTT
14	TRBV20-1	TRBJ2-4	few	-	CSAREGVTKNIQYF	TGCAGTGCTAGAGAGGGAGTAACCAAAAACATTCAGTACTTC
15	TRBV10-2	TRBJ2-1	many	TRBD2	CASMAGTSGNNEQFF	TGCGCCAGCATGGCCGGGACTAGCGGGAACAATGAGCAGTTCTTC
14	TRBV24-1	TRBJ2-1	many	TRBD1	CATSPGQFFYEQFF	TGTGCCACCTCTCCGGGACAGTTTTTCTATGAGCAGTTCTTC
15	TRBV6-5	TRBJ2-3	-	TRBD2	CASSYSSGIGDTQYF	TGTGCCAGCAGTTACTCCAGCGGGATAGGAGATACGCAGTATTTT
14	TRBV7-9	TRBJ2-3	-	-	CASTFGTLTDTQYF	TGTGCCAGCACCTTTGGGACACTCACAGATACGCAGTATTTT
15	TRBV3-1	TRBJ2-1	many	TRBD2	CASSSGTSPNNEQFF	TGTGCCAGCAGCTCGGGGACTAGTCCCAACAATGAGCAGTTCTTC
14	TRBV11-2	TRBJ2-2	few	TRBD1	CASTQTGGHGELFF	TGTGCCAGCACCCAGACAGGGGGCCACGGGGAGCTGTTTTTT
14	TRBV12-3/TRBV12-4	TRBJ1-4	many	-	CASSLSAGDEKLFF	TGTGCCAGCAGTTTGTCCGCCGGCGATGAAAAACTGTTTTTT
15	TRBV19	TRBJ2-4	-	TRBD1	CASSRTGDGKNIQYF	TGTGCCAGCAGCAGGACAGGGGATGGCAAAAACATTCAGTACTTC
16	TRBV14	TRBJ2-7	-	TRBD1	CASSHGGDREFYEQYF	TGTGCCAGCAGCCATGGGGGGGACAGGGAATTCTACGAGCAGTACTTC
14	TRBV6-5	TRBJ1-2	-	TRBD1	CASSYLGQGYGYTF	TGTGCCAGCAGTTACTTAGGACAGGGGTACGGCTACACCTTC
14	TRBV20-1	TRBJ1-2	-	TRBD1	CSAMGQGSQPGYTF	TGCAGTGCTATGGGACAGGGATCACAACCGGGCTACACCTTC
11	TRBV12-3/TRBV12-4	TRBJ1-1	-	-	CASSLRGDAFF	TGTGCCAGCAGTTTGAGGGGGGACGCTTTCTTT
14	TRBV4-1	TRBJ2-5	-	-	CASSQSTREETQYF	TGCGCCAGCAGCCAGAGTACTAGAGAAGAGACCCAGTACTTC